The 8 T cell receptor beta chains reported below all come from one sample, sequenced in a study of blood T cell repertoires in COVID-19. The repertoire was sequenced with immunoSEQ multiplex PCR; TCRdb's copy has only in-frame clones and lacks some. The sample lists about 91,000 clones; roughly 88% were seen once. Sequencing was done on a sample of peripheral blood. The origin of the receptors is a woman aged 70-85 years with acute or convalescent COVID-19.

V is TRBV5-1 and J is TRBJ1-1; 9 positions match TRBD1. Germline V lookup: CDR1 SGHRS, CDR2 YFSETQ. The junction had 4 bases not matched to a gene; V was cut back by 4 bases and J by 0 bases. CDR3 length equals 15 residues. CDR3 sequence reads: CASSTGTGLNTEAFF. As DNA, the CDR3 is TGCGCCAGCAGCACCGGGACAGGGCTGAACACTGAAGCTTTCTTT.

The chain is built from TRBV18 and TRBJ1-1; D might be TRBD1 (6 bases). Deletions cut 3 bases from V and 2 bases from J, with 10 bases between. Germline V gives CDR1 KGHSH, CDR2 LQKENI. The CDR3 loop spans 14 amino acids. The CDR3 loop reads CASSPQQGNTEAFF. CDR3 DNA sequence: TGTGCCAGCTCACCCCAACAGGGAAACACTGAAGCTTTCTTT.

This chain connects TRBV27 to TRBJ2-7; 8 bases align to TRBD1. This CDR3 region has 15 residues. In germline, CDR1 is MNHEY, CDR2 SMNVEV (reference sequence). V shed 5 bases and J 3 bases; nucleotides not matched to a gene: 9. The CDR3 sequence is CASSDRGTGFYEQYF. CDR3 bases: TGTGCCAGCAGTGATCGCGGGACAGGCTTCTACGAGCAGTACTTC.

The chain links TRBV6-5 to TRBJ2-2; tentative D call: TRBD1 (6 bases). This CDR3 spans 15 amino acids. The germline V gene encodes CDR1 MNHEY and CDR2 SVGAGI. The V end lost 4 bases, the J end lost 2 bases, and 11 bases lay between the germline ends. The CDR3 sequence is CASSFRGVNTGELFF. The CDR3, as DNA: TGTGCCAGCAGTTTCAGGGGAGTCAACACCGGGGAGCTGTTTTTT.

This chain joins TRBV6-4 and TRBJ1-3; D not certain. CDR1 MRHNA and CDR2 SNTAGT come from the germline V gene. The CDR3 has 15 residues. V lost 4 bases and J lost 5, with 15 bases in between. The CDR3 bases are TGTGCCAGCAGTGTCCGCGAGTGCCATCGAAACACCATATATTTT. This sequence encodes CASSVRECHRNTIYF.

This chain links TRBV5-1 with TRBJ2-1, with 8 nucleotides matching TRBD2. The CDR3 extends over 15 amino acids. The V and J ends lost 1 base and 7 bases, in that order; junction bases with no gene match: 7. Germline CDR1 and CDR2: SGHRS and YFSETQ. DNA for the CDR3: TGCGCCAGCAGCTTGATTAGCGGGGTCCGGAATGAGCAGTTCTTC. It encodes CASSLISGVRNEQFF.

The V call is TRBV10-3, the J call TRBJ1-2, with D possibly matching TRBD1 (6 bases). The CDR3 loop spans 15 amino acids. The V and J ends lost 0 bases and 2 bases respectively, with 10 bases between them. From germline, CDR1 is ENHRY and CDR2 SYGVKD. The CDR3 here is CAISESGTGNYGYTF. CDR3 DNA: TGTGCCATCAGTGAGTCGGGAACAGGGAACTATGGCTACACCTTC.

V and J are TRBV30 and TRBJ1-2, with 10 bases identical to TRBD1. After removal of 2 bases from V and 2 bases from J, the junction contained 17 bases not matched to a gene. The CDR3 totals 19 residues. Germline V gene data show CDR1 as GTSNPN and CDR2 as SVGIG (reference sequence). DNA for the CDR3: TGTGCCTGGAGTAGATTTCTAGTGAGTCGGGACAGGGGAAACTATGGCTACACCTTC. Translating it yields CAWSRFLVSRDRGNYGYTF.